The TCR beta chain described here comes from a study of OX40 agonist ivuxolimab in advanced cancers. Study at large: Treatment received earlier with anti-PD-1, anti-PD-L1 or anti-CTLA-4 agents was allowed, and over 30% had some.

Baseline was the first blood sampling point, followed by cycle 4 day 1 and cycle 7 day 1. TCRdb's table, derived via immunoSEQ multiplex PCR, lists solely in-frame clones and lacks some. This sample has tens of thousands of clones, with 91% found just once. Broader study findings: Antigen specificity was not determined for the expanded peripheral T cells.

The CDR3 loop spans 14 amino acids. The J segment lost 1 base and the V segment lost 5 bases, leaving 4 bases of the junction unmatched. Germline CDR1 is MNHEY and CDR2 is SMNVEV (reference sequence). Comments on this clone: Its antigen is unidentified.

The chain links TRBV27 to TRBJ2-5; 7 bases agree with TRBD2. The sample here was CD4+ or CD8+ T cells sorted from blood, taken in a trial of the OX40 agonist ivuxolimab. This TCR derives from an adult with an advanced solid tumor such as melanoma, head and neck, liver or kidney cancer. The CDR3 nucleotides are TGTGCCAGCAGTCGAACGGGAGGCCAAGAGACCCAGTACTTC. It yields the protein CASSRTGGQETQYF.